The clone carrying this T cell receptor beta chain was counted ten times or more. Its target is unknown. TCRdb analysed the reads with MiXCR anew, one entry per CDR3 protein. The data contain roughly 130,000 distinct CDR3 sequences, 8% to 9% of them singletons. J was trimmed by 0 bases and V by 8 bases; bases with no gene match: 6. The CDR3 runs to 14 residues. Germline V lookup: CDR1 SGHAT, CDR2 FQNNGV. This sample was taken from a study of T cell repertoires in cytomegalovirus infection. Across the whole study: Matching HLA type and CMV infection were both indicated by public TCR beta signatures. Findings and caveats of the study: Pooled public TCR beta family frequency picked out CMV carriers with the relevant HLA. CMV-specific TCR beta clonotypes restricted by HLA-C were the ones dominating the ex vivo response.

This clonotype was obtained from a human donor in good health (CMV status not recorded). Some clones in this sample may be carry-over from other donors' samples. The chain joins TRBV11-2 to TRBJ1-1, with 7 bases lining up with TRBD1. The sequenced sample was PBMCs. The CDR3 nucleotides read TGTGCCAGCTCCAGGGGGGCGATGAACACTGAAGCTTTCTTT. This encodes CASSRGAMNTEAFF.